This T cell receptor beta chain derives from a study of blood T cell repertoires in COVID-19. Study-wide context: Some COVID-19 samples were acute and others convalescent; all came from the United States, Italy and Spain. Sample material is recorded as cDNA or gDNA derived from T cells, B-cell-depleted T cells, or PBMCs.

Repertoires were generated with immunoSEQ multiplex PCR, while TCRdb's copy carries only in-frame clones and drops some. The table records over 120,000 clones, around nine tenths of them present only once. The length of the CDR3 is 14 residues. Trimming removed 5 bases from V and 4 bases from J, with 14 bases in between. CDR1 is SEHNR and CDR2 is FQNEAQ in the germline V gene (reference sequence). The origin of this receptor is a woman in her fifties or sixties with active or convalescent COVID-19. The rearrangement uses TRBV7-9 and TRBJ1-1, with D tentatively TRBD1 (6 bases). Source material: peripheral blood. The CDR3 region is CASSQAGAGTEAFF. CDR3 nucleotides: TGTGCCAGCAGCCAGGCAGGGGCGGGCACTGAAGCTTTCTTT.